This T cell receptor (beta chain) was observed in a study of T cells in Graves' hyperthyroidism and ophthalmopathy. Across the study: The blood sample was taken at first diagnosis, before treatment began. Points from the study as a whole: Ophthalmopathy was distinguished from stable hyperthyroidism by 13 V-J signatures. In the blood, most expanded thyroid clonotypes above 0.001 appeared as well.

Each diagnosis was grounded in clinical symptoms, serum thyroxine and TRAb, thyroid ultrasound, and orbital computed tomography. The investigators amplified TCR beta CDR3 regions from RNA transcripts. Carried out on the TCR CDR3, a first-round RT-PCR used the HTBI primer set. TCRdb used MiXCR to reprocess the multiplex PCR reads, holding one entry per CDR3 protein. The table lists some 650,000 distinct CDR3 sequences, approximately 15% of them singletons, with roughly 3.3% in the top ten. With 5 bases clipped from V and 13 bases from J, the junction kept 12 bases outside the gene matches. The germline V gene encodes CDR1 SEHNR and CDR2 FQNEAQ (reference sequence). The CDR3 length is 15 residues. Comment on this clonotype: Its target is not known.

The receptor was isolated from a woman aged 40 to 50 with Graves' ophthalmopathy. The material sequenced was blood. The chain recombines TRBV7-9 with TRBJ2-1, with 12 bases aligning to TRBD2. CDR3 coding DNA: TGTGCCAGCAGCCTTCTAGCGGGGGGGAGAATTGGTCAGTTCTTC. This translates into CASSLLAGGRIGQFF.